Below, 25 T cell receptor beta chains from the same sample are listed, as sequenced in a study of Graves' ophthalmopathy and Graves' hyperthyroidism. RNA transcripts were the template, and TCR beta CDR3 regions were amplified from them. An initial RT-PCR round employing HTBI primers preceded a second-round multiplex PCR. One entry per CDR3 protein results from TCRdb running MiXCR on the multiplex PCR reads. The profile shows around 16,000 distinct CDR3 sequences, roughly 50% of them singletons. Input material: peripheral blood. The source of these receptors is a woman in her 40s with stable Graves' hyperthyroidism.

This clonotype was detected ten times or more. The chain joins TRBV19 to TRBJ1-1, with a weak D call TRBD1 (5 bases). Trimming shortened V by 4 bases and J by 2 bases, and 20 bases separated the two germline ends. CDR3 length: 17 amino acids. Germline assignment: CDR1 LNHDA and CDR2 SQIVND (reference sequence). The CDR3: CASSKTGTRGTNTEAFF. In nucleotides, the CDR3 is TGTGCCAGTAGTAAAACCGGGACCCGAGGGACTAACACTGAAGCTTTCTTT.

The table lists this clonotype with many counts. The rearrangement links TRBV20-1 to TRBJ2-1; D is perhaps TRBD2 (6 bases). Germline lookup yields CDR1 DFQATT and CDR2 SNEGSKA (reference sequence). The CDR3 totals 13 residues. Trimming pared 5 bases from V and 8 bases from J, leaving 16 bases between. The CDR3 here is CSARLGPGDEQFF. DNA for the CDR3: TGCAGTGCTCGACTAGGTCCGGGTGATGAGCAGTTCTTC.

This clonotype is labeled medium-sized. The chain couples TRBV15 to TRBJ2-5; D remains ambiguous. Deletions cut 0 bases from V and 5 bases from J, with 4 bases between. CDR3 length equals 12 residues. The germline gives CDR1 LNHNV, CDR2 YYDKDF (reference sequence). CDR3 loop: CATSRDHETQYF. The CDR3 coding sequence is TGTGCCACCAGCAGAGATCATGAGACCCAGTACTTC. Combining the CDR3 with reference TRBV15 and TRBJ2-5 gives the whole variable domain DAMVIQNPRYQVTQFGKPVTLSCSQTLNHNVMYWYQQKSSQAPKLLFHYYDKDFNNEADTPDNFQSRRPNTSFCFLDIRSPGLGDTAMYLCATSRDHETQYFGPGTRLLVL.

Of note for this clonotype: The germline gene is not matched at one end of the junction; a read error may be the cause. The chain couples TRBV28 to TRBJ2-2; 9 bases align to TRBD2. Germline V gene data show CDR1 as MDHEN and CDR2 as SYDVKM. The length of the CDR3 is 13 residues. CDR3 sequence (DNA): TGTGCCACGGCTAGCGGGAACACCAGGGAGCTGTTTTTT. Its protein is CATASGNTRELFF.

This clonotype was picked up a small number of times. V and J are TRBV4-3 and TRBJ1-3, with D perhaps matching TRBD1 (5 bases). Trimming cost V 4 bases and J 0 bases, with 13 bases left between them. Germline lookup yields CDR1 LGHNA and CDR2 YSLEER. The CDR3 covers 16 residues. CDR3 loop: CASSLGLGTSGNTIYF. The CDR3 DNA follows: TGCGCCAGCAGCCTTGGGTTAGGGACCTCTGGAAACACCATATATTTT.

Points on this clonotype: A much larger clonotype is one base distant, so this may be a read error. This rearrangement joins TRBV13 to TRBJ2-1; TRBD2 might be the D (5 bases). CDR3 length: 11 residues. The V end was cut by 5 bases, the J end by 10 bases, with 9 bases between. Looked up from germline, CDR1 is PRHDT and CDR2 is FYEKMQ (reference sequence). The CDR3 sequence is CASSPGEEQFF. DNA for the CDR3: TGTGCCAGCAGCCCTGGGGAGGAGCAGTTCTTC.

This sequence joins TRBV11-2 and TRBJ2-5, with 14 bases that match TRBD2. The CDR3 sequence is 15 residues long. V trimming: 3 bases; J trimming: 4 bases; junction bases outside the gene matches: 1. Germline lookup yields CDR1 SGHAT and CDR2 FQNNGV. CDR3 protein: CASSLTSGRAETQYF. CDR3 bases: TGTGCCAGCAGCTTGACTAGCGGGAGGGCAGAGACCCAGTACTTC.

CDR3 protein: CASCKRGDFTEAFF. The CDR3 bases are TGTGCCAGCTGTAAAAGGGGAGATTTCACTGAAGCTTTCTTT. V and J are TRBV25-1 and TRBJ1-1; a weak D match, TRBD1 (5 bases). Trimming pared 8 bases from V and 4 bases from J, leaving 17 bases between. The CDR3 is made up of 14 amino acids. CDR1 and CDR2 (germline): MGHDK, SYGVNS.

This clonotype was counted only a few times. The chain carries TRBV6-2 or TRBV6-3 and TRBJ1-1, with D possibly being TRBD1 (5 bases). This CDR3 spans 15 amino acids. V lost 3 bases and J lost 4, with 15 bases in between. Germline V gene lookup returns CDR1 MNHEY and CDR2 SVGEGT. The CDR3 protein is CASSYRGSLRTEAFF. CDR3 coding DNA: TGTGCCAGCAGTTATCGGGGGAGCCTACGCACTGAAGCTTTCTTT.

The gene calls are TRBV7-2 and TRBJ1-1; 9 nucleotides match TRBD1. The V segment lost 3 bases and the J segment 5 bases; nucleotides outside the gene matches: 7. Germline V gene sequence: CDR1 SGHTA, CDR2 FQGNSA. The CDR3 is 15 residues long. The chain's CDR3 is CASSLSGTGRTEAFF. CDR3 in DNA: TGTGCCAGCAGCTTGTCAGGGACAGGGAGGACTGAAGCTTTCTTT. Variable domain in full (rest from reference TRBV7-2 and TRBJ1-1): GAGVSQSPSNKVTEKGKDVELRCDPISGHTALYWYRQSLGQGLEFLIYFQGNSAPDKSGLPSDRFSAERTGGSVSTLTIQRTQQEDSAVYLCASSLSGTGRTEAFFGQGTRLTVV.

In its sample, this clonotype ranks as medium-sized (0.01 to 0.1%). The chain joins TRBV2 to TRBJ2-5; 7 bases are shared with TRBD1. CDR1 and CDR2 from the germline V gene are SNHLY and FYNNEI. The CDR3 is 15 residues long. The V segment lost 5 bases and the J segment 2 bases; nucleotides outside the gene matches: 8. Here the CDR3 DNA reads TGTGCCAGCAGTCGGACCCCGGGACAGCAAGAGACCCAGTACTTC. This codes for CASSRTPGQQETQYF.

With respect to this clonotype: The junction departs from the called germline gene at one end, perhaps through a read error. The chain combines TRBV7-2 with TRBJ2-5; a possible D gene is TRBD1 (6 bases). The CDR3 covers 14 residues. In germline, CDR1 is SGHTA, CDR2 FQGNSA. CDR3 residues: CASTKDRTQETRYF. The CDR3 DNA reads TGTGCCAGCACCAAAGACAGGACCCAAGAGACCCGGTACTTC. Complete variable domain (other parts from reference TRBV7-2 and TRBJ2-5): GAGVSQSPSNKVTEKGKDVELRCDPISGHTALYWYRQSLGQGLEFLIYFQGNSAPDKSGLPSDRFSAERTGGSVSTLTIQRTQQEDSAVYLCASTKDRTQETRYFGPGTRLLVL.

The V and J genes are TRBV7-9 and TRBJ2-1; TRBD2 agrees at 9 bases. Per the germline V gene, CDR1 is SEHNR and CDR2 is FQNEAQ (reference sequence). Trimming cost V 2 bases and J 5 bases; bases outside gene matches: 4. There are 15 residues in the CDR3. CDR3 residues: CASSLTREGHNEQFF. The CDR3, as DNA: TGTGCCAGCAGCTTAACGCGGGAGGGACACAATGAGCAGTTCTTC.

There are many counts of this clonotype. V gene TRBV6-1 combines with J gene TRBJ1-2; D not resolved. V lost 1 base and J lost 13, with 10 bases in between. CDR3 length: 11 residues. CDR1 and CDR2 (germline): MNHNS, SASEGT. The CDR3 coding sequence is TGTGCCAGCAGTGAAGGAGGATTTATCACCTTC. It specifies CASSEGGFITF.

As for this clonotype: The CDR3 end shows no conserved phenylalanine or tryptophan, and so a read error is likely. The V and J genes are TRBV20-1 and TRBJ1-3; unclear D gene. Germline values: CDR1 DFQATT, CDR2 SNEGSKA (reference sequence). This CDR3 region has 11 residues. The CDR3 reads CSATIGNTIYV. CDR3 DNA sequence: TGCAGCGCTACTATTGGAAACACCATATATGTT.

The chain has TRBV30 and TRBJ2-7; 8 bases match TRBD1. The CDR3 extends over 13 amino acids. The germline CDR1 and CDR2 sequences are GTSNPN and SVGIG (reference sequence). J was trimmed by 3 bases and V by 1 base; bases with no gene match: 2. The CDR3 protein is CAWSGQGHYEQYF. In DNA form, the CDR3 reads TGTGCCTGGAGTGGACAGGGGCACTACGAGCAGTACTTC.

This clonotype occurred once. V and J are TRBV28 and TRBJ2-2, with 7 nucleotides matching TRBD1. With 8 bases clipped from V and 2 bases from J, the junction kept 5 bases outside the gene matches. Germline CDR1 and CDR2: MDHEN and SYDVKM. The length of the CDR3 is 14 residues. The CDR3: CASLGQLNTGELFF. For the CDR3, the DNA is TGTGCCAGCCTGGGACAGCTTAACACCGGGGAGCTGTTTTTT.

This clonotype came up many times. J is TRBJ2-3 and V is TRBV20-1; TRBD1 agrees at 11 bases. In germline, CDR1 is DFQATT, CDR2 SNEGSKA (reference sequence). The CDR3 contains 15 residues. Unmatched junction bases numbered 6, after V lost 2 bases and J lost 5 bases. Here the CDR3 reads CSARLGQGALDTQYF. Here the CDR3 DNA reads TGCAGTGCTAGACTTGGACAGGGGGCGTTAGATACGCAGTATTTT.

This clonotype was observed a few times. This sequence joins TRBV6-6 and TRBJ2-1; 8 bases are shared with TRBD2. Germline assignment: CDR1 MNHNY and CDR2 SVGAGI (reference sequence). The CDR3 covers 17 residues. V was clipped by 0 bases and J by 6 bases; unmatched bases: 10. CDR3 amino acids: CASSYSSRGGLGNEQFF. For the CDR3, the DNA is TGTGCCAGCAGTTACTCGAGCCGGGGGGGCCTGGGCAATGAGCAGTTCTTC.

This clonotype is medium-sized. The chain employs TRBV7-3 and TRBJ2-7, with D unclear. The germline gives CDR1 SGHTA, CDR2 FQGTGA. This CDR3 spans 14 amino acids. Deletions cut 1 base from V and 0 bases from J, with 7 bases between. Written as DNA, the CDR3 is TGTGCCAGCAGCTTAAATCCCAGCTCCTACGAGCAGTACTTC. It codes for CASSLNPSSYEQYF.

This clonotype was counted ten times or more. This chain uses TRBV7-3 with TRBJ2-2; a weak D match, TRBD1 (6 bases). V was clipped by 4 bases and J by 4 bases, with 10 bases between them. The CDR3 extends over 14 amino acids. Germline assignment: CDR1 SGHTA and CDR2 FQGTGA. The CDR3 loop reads CASSSDRSTGELFF. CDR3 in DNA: TGTGCCAGCAGCTCCGACAGGAGCACCGGGGAGCTGTTTTTT.

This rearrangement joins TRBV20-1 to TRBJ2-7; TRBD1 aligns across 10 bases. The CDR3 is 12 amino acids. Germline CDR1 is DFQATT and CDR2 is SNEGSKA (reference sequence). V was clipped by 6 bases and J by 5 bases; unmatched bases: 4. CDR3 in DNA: TGCAGTGCAGGGACAGGGGTTCACGAGCAGTACTTC. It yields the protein CSAGTGVHEQYF.

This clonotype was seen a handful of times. CDR3 sequence: CASSLEGGGNSPLHF. The CDR3 nucleotides read TGTGCCAGCAGCTTGGAGGGGGGAGGTAATTCACCCCTCCACTTT. This chain joins TRBV5-6 and TRBJ1-6, with D possibly matching TRBD1 (6 bases). CDR1 SGHDT and CDR2 YYEEEE come from the germline V gene. The V gene lost 0 bases and the J gene lost 6 bases, with 10 bases spanning the gap. The CDR3 has 15 amino acids.

CDR3 DNA: TGTGCCAGCAGGTCAGGACTATACAGCAATGAGCAGTTCTTC. Amino acid sequence: CASRSGLYSNEQFF. The chain links TRBV7-9 to TRBJ2-1, with D maybe TRBD2 (6 bases). With 6 bases removed from V and 6 bases from J, the gap between germline ends came to 15 bases. There are 14 residues in the CDR3. The germline V gene has CDR1 SEHNR and CDR2 FQNEAQ (reference sequence).

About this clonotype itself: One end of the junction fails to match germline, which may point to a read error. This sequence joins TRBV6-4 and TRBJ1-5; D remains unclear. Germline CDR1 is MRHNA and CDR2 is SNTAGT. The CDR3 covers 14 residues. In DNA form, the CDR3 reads TGTGCCAGCAGTGACAGGGCTAGCAATCAGCTCCAGCATTTT. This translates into CASSDRASNQLQHF.